A single T cell receptor (beta chain) is shown here with its context. Its specificity is not known. Samples came from healthy bone marrow donors. PCR used 60 Vbeta primers and 13 Jbeta primers. TCRdb keeps only in-frame clones here, not all; method: immunoSEQ multiplex PCR. The top ten clones hold less than 1.2% of a sample with about 230,000 clones, around 89% of them seen once. This sample stems from a study of cytomegalovirus exposure and HLA in healthy donors. General study results and limits: In a later analysis, at a false discovery rate of 0.05, under 20,000 TCR beta sequences matched HLA alleles. A later analysis linked a missense DCLRE1C variant to TCR beta V- and J-gene trimming. With further analysis later on, most CMV-associated TCR beta chains appeared HLA-restricted.

The ends lost 0 bases at V and 2 bases at J; junction bases unmatched: 2. The CDR3 contains 15 residues. Germline loops: CDR1 SGDLS, CDR2 YYNGEE. Material for sequencing was PBMCs. The rearrangement uses TRBV9 and TRBJ2-7; 10 bases match TRBD1. The receptor was isolated from a woman aged 18-29 years in good health and CMV-seronegative. The CDR3 sequence: CASSVAGTGAYEQYF. Here the CDR3 DNA reads TGTGCCAGCAGCGTAGCCGGGACAGGGGCCTACGAGCAGTACTTC.